This T cell receptor (beta chain) was retrieved from a study of cytomegalovirus exposure and HLA in healthy donors. The CDR3 runs to 12 residues. Germline V CDR1 and CDR2: MNHEY, SVGAGI. Trimming stripped 2 bases from V and 7 bases from J, with 8 bases between. With 60 Vbeta and 13 Jbeta primers, the PCR was carried out. Sequencing was performed with immunoSEQ multiplex PCR; in TCRdb, only in-frame clones are kept and a portion is missing. The table for this sample gives around 140,000 clones. The TCR comes from a middle-aged woman in good health and CMV-seronegative. The J gene is TRBJ1-1, the V gene TRBV6-5; D gene unclear. Sequencing input: PBMCs. The CDR3 bases are TGTGCCAGCAGTTACGGCTCAAGTGAAGCTTTCTTT. It codes for CASSYGSSEAFF.